This passage covers 19 T cell receptor beta chains from one sample sequenced in a study of Graves' ophthalmopathy and Graves' hyperthyroidism. RNA transcripts were the template, and TCR beta CDR3 regions were amplified from them. Investigators did first-round RT-PCR with HTBI primers, then second-round multiplex PCR. Each CDR3 protein is one row after TCRdb ran MiXCR on the multiplex PCR reads. The table shows hundreds of thousands of distinct CDR3 sequences, with roughly two fifths occurring only once. The specimen was peripheral blood. The receptors shown here come from an adult man with Graves' ophthalmopathy.

This clonotype was seen many times. The chain is built from TRBV15 and TRBJ1-2; no reliable D call. The CDR3 spans 13 residues. V lost 1 base, J lost 2 bases, and 5 bases lay in between. Germline V gene data show CDR1 as LNHNV and CDR2 as YYDKDF (reference sequence). CDR3 nucleotides: TGTGCCACCAGCAGAGGAGGGAACTATGGCTACACCTTC. Protein sequence: CATSRGGNYGYTF.

To note about this clonotype: The CDR3 does not close with the conserved phenylalanine or tryptophan, likely indicating a read error. This chain connects TRBV25-1 to TRBJ1-2; D remains ambiguous. The V end lost 7 bases, the J end lost 2 bases, and 11 bases lay between the germline ends. CDR1 is MGHDK, CDR2 SYGVNS, per germline. This CDR3 spans 13 amino acids. CDR3 in amino acids: CASTSGKNYGYTL. In DNA, the CDR3 is TGTGCCAGCACCTCCGGGAAAAACTATGGCTACACCCTC.

This clonotype was observed a few times. The chain carries TRBV14 and TRBJ1-6; maybe TRBD1 (6 bases). The CDR3 covers 17 residues. CDR1 is SGHDN and CDR2 is FVKESK in the germline V gene. V lost 0 bases and J 7 bases, leaving 16 bases between the germline ends. The DNA of the CDR3 is TGTGCCAGCAGCCAAGAGGTGGGGGGCTCGGGGAATTCACCCCTCCACTTT. Its translation: CASSQEVGGSGNSPLHF.

The rearrangement joins TRBV25-1 to TRBJ2-2; possible D gene TRBD2, 6 bases. Germline CDR1 reads MGHDK; CDR2 reads SYGVNS. The CDR3 has 13 amino acids. V shed 5 bases and J shed 9 bases, with 13 bases lying between them. The CDR3 is CASSLRGGRELFF. CDR3 DNA sequence: TGTGCCAGCAGTTTACGTGGAGGGAGGGAGCTGTTTTTT. Drawing the rest from reference TRBV25-1 and TRBJ2-2, the complete variable domain is EADIYQTPRYLVIGTGKKITLECSQTMGHDKMYWYQQDPGMELHLIHYSYGVNSTEKGDLSSESTVSRIRTEHFPLTLESARPSHTSQYLCASSLRGGRELFFGEGSRLTVL.

Ten or more counts support this clonotype. The rearrangement uses TRBV12-3 or TRBV12-4 and TRBJ2-7; tentatively, D is TRBD1 (7 bases). The CDR3 is 14 amino acids. With 8 bases removed from V and 2 bases from J, the gap between germline ends came to 16 bases. The CDR3 reads CASAWGDRAYEQYF. The CDR3 coding sequence is TGTGCCAGCGCCTGGGGGGACAGAGCCTACGAGCAGTACTTC.

The CDR3 DNA sequence: TGCAGCTTAAAAGTCGGGCCGAACTATGGCTACACCTTC. It yields the protein CSLKVGPNYGYTF. The chain recombines TRBV29-1 with TRBJ1-2; the D is unclear. This CDR3 has 13 residues. The germline CDR1 and CDR2 sequences are SQVTM and ANQGSEA. Trimming shortened V by 8 bases and J by 2 bases, and 15 bases separated the two germline ends.

At least ten counts were recorded for this clonotype. The gene calls are TRBV11-1 and TRBJ1-4, with 8 bases aligning to TRBD1. After removal of 5 bases from V and 8 bases from J, the junction contained 7 bases not matched to a gene. CDR3 length: 14 residues. Germline V gene data show CDR1 as SGHAT and CDR2 as FQDESV (reference sequence). DNA for the CDR3: TGTGCCAGCAGCGTCAGGAGGGACAGGGAAAAACTGTTTTTT. It translates to CASSVRRDREKLFF. Together with reference TRBV11-1 and TRBJ1-4, the CDR3 gives the full variable domain: EAEVAQSPRYKITEKSQAVAFWCDPISGHATLYWYRQILGQGPELLVQFQDESVVDDSQLPKDRFSAERLKGVDSTLKIQPAELGDSAMYLCASSVRRDREKLFFGSGTQLSVL.

The rearrangement joins TRBV10-3 to TRBJ2-5; 9 nucleotides agree with TRBD1. V was pared by 10 bases and J by 1 base, with 7 bases of the junction left unmatched. This CDR3 is 14 amino acids long. Germline assignment: CDR1 ENHRY and CDR2 SYGVKD. As DNA, the CDR3 is TGTGCCAGACGGACAGGGGCACGCCAAGAGACCCAGTACTTC. Its protein product is CARRTGARQETQYF.

The gene calls are TRBV19 and TRBJ1-3, with no clear D. Germline V CDR1 and CDR2: LNHDA, SQIVND (reference sequence). Trimming took off 9 bases at V and 4 bases at J, with 13 bases between the two ends. The CDR3 has 13 amino acids. This CDR3 is CASTYSLGNTIYF. The CDR3 nucleotides are TGTGCCAGCACTTACTCCCTCGGAAACACCATATATTTT. The variable domain in full, completed from reference TRBV19 and TRBJ1-3, reads DGGITQSPKYLFRKEGQNVTLSCEQNLNHDAMYWYRQDPGQGLRLIYYSQIVNDFQKGDIAEGYSVSREKKESFPLTVTSAQKNPTAFYLCASTYSLGNTIYFGEGSWLTVV.

The chain links TRBV6-5 to TRBJ2-7; D unclear. This CDR3 spans 15 amino acids. CDR1 is MNHEY, CDR2 SVGAGI, per germline. V gave up 4 bases and J gave up 3 bases, with 16 bases separating them. The CDR3 region is CASSSPGSASYEQYF. In DNA form, the CDR3 reads TGTGCCAGCAGTTCCCCCGGTTCGGCTAGCTACGAGCAGTACTTC.

This clonotype was observed once. The CDR3 bases are TGTGCCCAGGGGGCCGGGGAGCTGTTTTTT. Amino acids: CAQGAGELFF. This chain links TRBV25-1 with TRBJ2-2, with TRBD1 matching 7 bases. This CDR3 comprises 10 residues. Germline V gene sequence: CDR1 MGHDK, CDR2 SYGVNS. V trimming: 11 bases; J trimming: 6 bases; junction bases outside the gene matches: 0.

Concerning this clonotype: This sequence may be a read error, since a much larger clone differs from it by one base. The chain combines TRBV11-2 with TRBJ1-3; no reliable D call. CDR3 length: 15 residues. The germline V gene encodes CDR1 SGHAT and CDR2 FQNNGV. The CDR3 nucleotides are TGTGCCAGCAACTTAGTGCGCAATACTCGGAACACCATATATTTT. Translating it yields CASNLVRNTRNTIYF.

This clonotype was detected many times. The chain joins TRBV12-3 or TRBV12-4 to TRBJ1-6; TRBD1 matches at 10 bases. J was trimmed by 6 bases and V by 4 bases; bases with no gene match: 3. This CDR3 has 15 amino acids. The CDR3 DNA follows: TGTGCCAGCAGTTACCGGGACAGGGGTAATTCACCCCTCCACTTT. This gives the protein CASSYRDRGNSPLHF.

This clonotype showed up many times. The chain carries TRBV7-8 and TRBJ1-1, with TRBD1 identical over 7 bases. This CDR3 contains 16 residues. Germline assignment: CDR1 SGHVS and CDR2 FQNEAQ. Trimming at V came to 0 bases and at J to 1 base, leaving 5 bases not matched to a gene. DNA of the CDR3: TGTGCCAGCAGCTTAGCTGCGACAGGGAGGAACACTGAAGCTTTCTTT. Protein sequence: CASSLAATGRNTEAFF.

The V call is TRBV12-5, the J call TRBJ1-5; no definite D call. Germline V CDR1 and CDR2: LGHNT, FRNRAP. There are 15 residues in the CDR3. The chain's CDR3 is CASTPHRFDSQPQHF. DNA for the CDR3: TGTGCCTCCACCCCCCACCGTTTCGATAGTCAGCCCCAGCATTTT. The full variable domain, in which reference TRBV12-5 and TRBJ1-5 provide the parts outside the CDR3, is DARVTQTPRHKVTEMGQEVTMRCQPILGHNTVFWYRQTMMQGLELLAYFRNRAPLDDSGMPKDRFSAEMPDATLATLKIQPSEPRDSAVYFCASTPHRFDSQPQHFGDGTRLSIL.

This rearrangement joins TRBV10-3 to TRBJ1-5, with a weak D call TRBD1 (5 bases). The CDR3 is 14 residues long. Trimming cost V 10 bases and J 7 bases, with 20 bases left between them. CDR1 is ENHRY, CDR2 SYGVKD, per germline. The CDR3 DNA follows: TGTGCCAGCCGGGCGGGGCAGGGTGGCCAGCCCCAGCATTTT. Amino acid sequence: CASRAGQGGQPQHF.

A note on this clonotype: This may be a read error, as it is one base from a much larger clone. CDR3 nucleotide sequence: TGTGCCGGCAGCTTAATGAGGGAGGCTGAAGCTTTCTTT. Protein product: CAGSLMREAEAFF. V gene TRBV7-2 combines with J gene TRBJ1-1; D unclear. This CDR3 is built from 13 residues. Germline V gives CDR1 SGHTA, CDR2 FQGNSA. Supplemented by reference TRBV7-2 and TRBJ1-1, the full variable domain reads GAGVSQSPSNKVTEKGKDVELRCDPISGHTALYWYRQSLGQGLEFLIYFQGNSAPDKSGLPSDRFSAERTGGSVSTLTIQRTQQEDSAVYLCAGSLMREAEAFFGQGTRLTVV.

This clonotype was recorded at least ten times. CDR3 nucleotides: TGTGCCAGCAGCGGACAAGGGGACTATGGCTACACCTTC. Protein product: CASSGQGDYGYTF. The chain carries TRBV7-9 and TRBJ1-2; perhaps TRBD1 as D (5 bases). The CDR3 has 13 residues. V dropped 5 bases and J dropped 3 bases, with 10 bases sitting between them. In germline, CDR1 is SEHNR, CDR2 FQNEAQ (reference sequence). Full variable domain (remainder filled in from reference TRBV7-9 and TRBJ1-2): DTGVSQNPRHKITKRGQNVTFRCDPISEHNRLYWYRQTLGQGPEFLTYFQNEAQLEKSRLLSDRFSAERPKGSFSTLEIQRTEQGDSAMYLCASSGQGDYGYTFGSGTRLTVV.

At least ten counts were recorded for this clonotype. The rearrangement joins TRBV10-3 to TRBJ2-5, with 8 bases aligning to TRBD1. Per germline, CDR1 ENHRY and CDR2 SYGVKD. This CDR3 spans 13 amino acids. Germline trimming cut 4 bases from V and 2 bases from J; bases unmatched to any gene: 0. This CDR3 is CAISGTGQETQYF. In DNA form, the CDR3 reads TGTGCCATCAGTGGGACAGGGCAAGAGACCCAGTACTTC.